What follows are 28 T cell receptor beta chains derived from one specimen sequenced in a study of cytomegalovirus exposure and HLA in healthy donors (dated by TCRdb to 2016 to 2017). Receptor libraries were prepared by the immunoSEQ multiplex PCR assay. For the multiplex PCR, a mixture combining 60 forward primers for TCR Vbeta segments and 13 reverse primers for TCR Jbeta segments was used. The immuneACCESS repertoire file appears here via TCRdb, limited to in-frame rearrangements. These files lack a portion of the clones; in checked studies, under half of the deficit traces to unresolved V genes, and the cause of the others is not known. The sample has roughly 100,000 clones on record, around 86% of them singletons. 3% to 4% of the sample lies in the top ten. Sample: PBMCs. The source is a female donor in good health and CMV-seropositive.

With regard to this clone: Mismatch with germline at one junction end may stem from a read error. The chain is built from TRBV7-9 and TRBJ2-1; TRBD1 matches 8 bases. Per germline, CDR1 SEHNR and CDR2 FQNEAQ (reference sequence). The CDR3 is 16 residues long. The CDR3 sequence: CSSSPVKGQAYNEQFF. Here the CDR3 DNA reads TGTTCCAGCAGCCCGGTGAAGGGACAGGCCTACAATGAGCAGTTCTTC.

The V call is TRBV11-2, the J call TRBJ1-2; no reliable D call. The CDR3 is made up of 19 amino acids. The V and J ends lost 4 bases and 1 base respectively, with 25 bases between them. Germline V gives CDR1 SGHAT, CDR2 FQNNGV. The chain's CDR3 is CASSSIREARRPVNYGYTF. The CDR3 bases are TGTGCCAGCAGCTCCATCCGGGAAGCCAGGAGGCCGGTTAACTATGGCTACACCTTC.

The chain is built from TRBV2 and TRBJ1-3, with D uncertain. CDR1 SNHLY and CDR2 FYNNEI come from the germline V gene. The CDR3 has 14 amino acids. Trimming left V 1 base short and J 0 bases short, with 4 bases between. The CDR3 coding sequence is TGTGCCAGCAGTGAAGGCAGCTCTGGAAACACCATATATTTT. Translating it yields CASSEGSSGNTIYF.

V is TRBV6-1 and J is TRBJ1-1, with TRBD1 matching over 7 bases. This CDR3 is 14 amino acids long. The J segment lost 3 bases and the V segment lost 7 bases, leaving 8 bases of the junction unmatched. CDR1 is MNHNS, CDR2 SASEGT, per germline. The CDR3 sequence: CASTPADRDTEAFF. CDR3 nucleotides: TGTGCCAGCACCCCGGCCGACAGGGACACTGAAGCTTTCTTT.

This clone was seen just once. The J gene is TRBJ2-3, the V gene TRBV19, with TRBD2 matching over 8 bases. The V gene end was trimmed by 3 bases and the J gene end by 6 bases; junction bases not matched to a gene: 8. This CDR3 region has 15 residues. Germline CDR1 reads LNHDA; CDR2 reads SQIVND (reference sequence). The CDR3 sequence: CASSMSTGGVDTQYF. The CDR3 bases are TGTGCCAGTAGTATGAGTACCGGGGGGGTCGATACGCAGTATTTT.

J is TRBJ1-1 and V is TRBV7-9, with 7 bases matching TRBD1. J lost 0 bases, V lost 2 bases, and 6 bases had no gene match. Germline CDR1 SEHNR, CDR2 FQNEAQ (reference sequence). CDR3 length: 16 amino acids. The CDR3 here is CASSLSQGGMNTEAFF. The CDR3 nucleotides read TGTGCCAGCAGCTTATCTCAGGGGGGTATGAACACTGAAGCTTTCTTT.

V and J are TRBV6-5 and TRBJ2-2, with a possible D match to TRBD2 (5 bases). The CDR3 runs to 11 residues. Germline loops: CDR1 MNHEY, CDR2 SVGAGI. V lost 5 bases, J lost 7 bases, and 5 bases lay in between. CDR3 bases: TGTGCCAGCAGTCGGGACGGGGAGCTGTTTTTT. Protein product: CASSRDGELFF.

The genes are TRBV13 and TRBJ2-3, with 11 bases that match TRBD2. The CDR3 has 20 amino acids. V trimming: 6 bases; J trimming: 4 bases; junction bases outside the gene matches: 21. Germline CDR1 is PRHDT and CDR2 is FYEKMQ (reference sequence). The CDR3 region has the DNA TGTGCCAGCAGGAAAGGAAGGCTAGCGGGAGGTCTGAGCCCCCCAGATACGCAGTATTTT. It codes for CASRKGRLAGGLSPPDTQYF.

As concerns this clone: The junction shows a germline mismatch at one end, possibly a read error. This rearrangement joins TRBV7-9 to TRBJ1-1; D gene unclear. CDR3 length: 15 residues. Looked up from germline, CDR1 is SEHNR and CDR2 is FQNEAQ (reference sequence). The DNA of the CDR3 is TGTTCCAGCAGCTTTGAGGCCTTTATGAACACTGAAGCTTTCTTT. It translates to CSSSFEAFMNTEAFF.

The chain recombines TRBV28 with TRBJ1-4, with a weak D call TRBD1 (5 bases). V was trimmed by 4 bases and J by 4 bases, leaving 13 bases between them. The CDR3 loop spans 15 amino acids. Germline CDR1 MDHEN, CDR2 SYDVKM. CDR3 nucleotide sequence: TGTGCCAGCAGTTCCCGCACAGGTTATAATGAAAAACTGTTTTTT. Its translation is CASSSRTGYNEKLFF.

The J gene is TRBJ2-2, the V gene TRBV18, with 7 bases that match TRBD2. The CDR3 runs 14 residues. Germline CDR1 reads KGHSH; CDR2 reads LQKENI. V lost 3 bases to trimming and J lost 4 bases; unmatched junction nucleotides: 2. CDR3: CASSPRLATGELFF. The CDR3 DNA sequence: TGTGCCAGCTCACCCCGACTAGCCACCGGGGAGCTGTTTTTT.

This clone has just one count. This chain links TRBV7-9 with TRBJ2-3; 11 bases map to TRBD2. The CDR3 length is 18 residues. Germline V lookup: CDR1 SEHNR, CDR2 FQNEAQ (reference sequence). Losses at the gene ends were 8 bases for V and 0 bases for J; bases not matched to a gene: 13. In nucleotides, the CDR3 is TGTGCCAGCTTGCTACCGGGACTAGCGGAAACAAGCACAGATACGCAGTATTTT. Its translation is CASLLPGLAETSTDTQYF.

This sequence joins TRBV29-1 and TRBJ1-5; D is ambiguous. CDR3 length: 13 amino acids. With 4 bases removed from V and 7 bases from J, the gap between germline ends came to 14 bases. CDR1 is SQVTM, CDR2 ANQGSEA, per germline. In nucleotides, the CDR3 is TGCAGCGTTGGCGTTGAGGGAGTCCAGCCCCAGCATTTT. Its translation: CSVGVEGVQPQHF.

The V call is TRBV6-1, the J call TRBJ1-1; 9 bases align to TRBD1. With V trimmed by 1 base and J by 4 bases, 4 bases remained unmatched. Germline V gene lookup returns CDR1 MNHNS and CDR2 SASEGT. The CDR3 contains 15 residues. The CDR3 DNA follows: TGTGCCAGCAGTGAAGTGGACAGGGGCCCCACTGAAGCTTTCTTT. Amino acids: CASSEVDRGPTEAFF.

The chain recombines TRBV6-1 with TRBJ1-2, with D perhaps matching TRBD1 (5 bases). The CDR3 spans 15 residues. The ends were cut back, 5 bases at V and 4 bases at J, with 17 bases in the middle. Germline V gene data show CDR1 as MNHNS and CDR2 as SASEGT. The CDR3: CASSPTGGVSYGYTF. CDR3 DNA sequence: TGTGCCAGCAGTCCCACGGGGGGGGTCAGCTATGGCTACACCTTC.

V usage is TRBV9 and J usage is TRBJ2-7; 11 nucleotides match TRBD2. The CDR3 is 14 amino acids. Germline V gene data show CDR1 as SGDLS and CDR2 as YYNGEE. Trimming took 4 bases from V and 1 from J; bases not matched to a gene: 1. DNA of the CDR3: TGTGCCAGCAGCACTAGCGGGAGTTCCTACGAGCAGTACTTC. Its translation: CASSTSGSSYEQYF.

Details on this clone: One end of the junction does not line up with germline, which may come from a read error. This chain uses TRBV6-5 with TRBJ1-2; D is uncertain. The CDR3 spans 13 residues. Per germline, CDR1 MNHEY and CDR2 SVGAGI. The CDR3 protein is CASRLEATYGYPF. CDR3 in DNA: TGTGCCAGCAGGCTGGAGGCGACCTATGGCTACCCCTTC.

This sequence joins TRBV5-1 and TRBJ2-1; 10 positions match TRBD2. The CDR3 loop spans 15 amino acids. The germline gives CDR1 SGHRS, CDR2 YFSETQ. Trimming removed 2 bases from V and 5 bases from J; junction bases left unmatched: 4. The CDR3 nucleotides read TGCGCCAGCAGCTTTCTAGCGGGGGCAAACAATGAGCAGTTCTTC. Translation: CASSFLAGANNEQFF.

The chain recombines TRBV5-4 with TRBJ2-7, with 7 positions matching TRBD1. V was pared by 0 bases and J by 4 bases, with 4 bases of the junction left unmatched. This CDR3 has 14 amino acids. CDR1 and CDR2 (germline): SGHNT, YYREEE (reference sequence). The CDR3 loop reads CASSLDRGPYEQYF. Here the CDR3 DNA reads TGTGCCAGCAGCTTGGACAGGGGCCCTTACGAGCAGTACTTC.

CDR3 in DNA: TGCGCCAGCAGCTTGACCCCGGGACTAGCGGGAGGGAAGGGGGTTTCCTACAATGAGCAGTTCTTC. This codes for CASSLTPGLAGGKGVSYNEQFF. The gene calls are TRBV5-1 and TRBJ2-1; 16 bases align to TRBD2. The CDR3 consists of 22 residues. V dropped 1 base and J dropped 1; count of bases not matched to a gene: 14. Looked up from germline, CDR1 is SGHRS and CDR2 is YFSETQ. Using reference TRBV5-1 and TRBJ2-1 for the parts outside the CDR3, the full variable domain is KAGVTQTPRYLIKTRGQQVTLSCSPISGHRSVSWYQQTPGQGLQFLFEYFSETQRNKGNFPGRFSGRQFSNSRSEMNVSTLELGDSALYLCASSLTPGLAGGKGVSYNEQFFGPGTRLTVL.

The rearrangement links TRBV13 to TRBJ1-4; D is uncertain. V lost 4 bases, J lost 2 bases, and 11 bases lay in between. The CDR3 is 15 residues long. Looked up from germline, CDR1 is PRHDT and CDR2 is FYEKMQ (reference sequence). CDR3 nucleotide sequence: TGTGCCAGCAGCTCCTATTCGGGGACTAATGAAAAACTGTTTTTT. It encodes CASSSYSGTNEKLFF.

CDR3 protein: CAWKGREGTEAFF. In DNA form, the CDR3 reads TGTGCCTGGAAGGGCAGGGAGGGGACTGAAGCTTTCTTT. The rearrangement links TRBV30 to TRBJ1-1, with D possibly TRBD1 on 5 matching bases. Looked up from germline, CDR1 is GTSNPN and CDR2 is SVGIG (reference sequence). Trimming cost V 4 bases and J 5 bases, with 14 bases left between them. The CDR3 consists of 13 residues.

This clone was recorded only once. V and J are TRBV28 and TRBJ2-1; no firm D call. Germline CDR1 and CDR2: MDHEN and SYDVKM. CDR3 size: 12 residues. V lost 10 bases and J lost 2, with 9 bases in between. The CDR3 nucleotides are TGTGCCACCGGGTCACCCTACAATGAGCAGTTCTTC. This encodes CATGSPYNEQFF.

The chain couples TRBV6-5 to TRBJ1-2; 11 bases align to TRBD1. The ends lost 2 bases at V and 8 bases at J; junction bases unmatched: 4. The CDR3 length is 14 residues. Germline CDR1 MNHEY, CDR2 SVGAGI. The CDR3 protein is CASSYGQGAVGYTF. CDR3 DNA: TGTGCCAGCAGTTACGGACAGGGGGCCGTCGGCTACACCTTC.

CDR3 residues: CSVDQGQGVHNEQFF. CDR3 DNA sequence: TGCAGCGTTGACCAGGGACAGGGGGTACACAATGAGCAGTTCTTC. This sequence joins TRBV29-1 and TRBJ2-1, with 11 bases fitting TRBD1. This CDR3 has 15 amino acids. With 3 bases clipped from V and 5 bases from J, the junction kept 6 bases outside the gene matches. Germline V gene sequence: CDR1 SQVTM, CDR2 ANQGSEA.

The chain uses TRBV4-1 and TRBJ2-1; D may be TRBD2 (5 bases). The CDR3 runs 16 residues. V lost 0 bases, J lost 1 base, and 10 bases lay in between. The V gene's germline CDR1 is MGHRA and CDR2 YSYEKL. This CDR3 is CASSQEGWTSYNEQFF. DNA of the CDR3: TGCGCCAGCAGCCAAGAAGGCTGGACTTCCTACAATGAGCAGTTCTTC.

V usage is TRBV5-1 and J usage is TRBJ1-1; TRBD1 might be the D (5 bases). Germline assignment: CDR1 SGHRS and CDR2 YFSETQ. The CDR3 consists of 14 residues. V gave up 3 bases and J gave up 2 bases, with 11 bases separating them. DNA of the CDR3: TGCGCCAGCAGCTGGGGGGACGGAAACACTGAAGCTTTCTTT. Its translation: CASSWGDGNTEAFF.

The V call is TRBV5-6, the J call TRBJ2-1; no definite D call. V dropped 1 base and J dropped 6 bases, with 11 bases sitting between them. The CDR3 totals 14 residues. The germline V gene has CDR1 SGHDT and CDR2 YYEEEE. The CDR3 protein is CASSLFPRGNEQFF. In DNA form, the CDR3 reads TGTGCCAGCAGCTTGTTTCCTAGAGGCAATGAGCAGTTCTTC.